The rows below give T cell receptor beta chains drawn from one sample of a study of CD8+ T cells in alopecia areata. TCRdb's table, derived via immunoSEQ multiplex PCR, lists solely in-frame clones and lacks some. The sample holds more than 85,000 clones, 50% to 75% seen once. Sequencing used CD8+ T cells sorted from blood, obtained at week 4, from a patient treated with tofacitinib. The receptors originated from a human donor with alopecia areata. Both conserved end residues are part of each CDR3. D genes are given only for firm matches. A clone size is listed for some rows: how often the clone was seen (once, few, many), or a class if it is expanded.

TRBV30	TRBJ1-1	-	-	TGTGCGCGCCAGGCGGGTTTGAACACTGAAGCTTTCTTT	CARQAGLNTEAFF
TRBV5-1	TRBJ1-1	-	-	TGCGCCAGCAGCTTGGTCGGGCTCATGAACACTGAAGCTTTCTTT	CASSLVGLMNTEAFF
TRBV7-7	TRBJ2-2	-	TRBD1	TGTGCCAGCAGCTCCGATGGACAGGGGGGGAACACCGGGGAGCTGTTTTTT	CASSSDGQGGNTGELFF
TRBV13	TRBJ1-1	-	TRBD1	TGTGCCAGCAGCTTAGGCGGGACAGGGGGCCCGAACACTGAAGCTTTCTTT	CASSLGGTGGPNTEAFF
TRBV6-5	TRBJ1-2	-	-	TGTGCCAGCAGTTACTCGAAACAGGGAAGTGGTGGCTACACCTTC	CASSYSKQGSGGYTF
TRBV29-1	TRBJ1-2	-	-	TGCAGCGTTGTTGAACAGGGCTCCTATTATGGCTACACCTTC	CSVVEQGSYYGYTF
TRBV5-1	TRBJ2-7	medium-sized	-	TGCGCCAGCAGCTTGGGGAGCCCTTACGAGCAGTACTTC	CASSLGSPYEQYF
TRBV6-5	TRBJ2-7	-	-	TGTGCCAGCAGTTACGGGGATAGCTACGAGCAGTACTTC	CASSYGDSYEQYF
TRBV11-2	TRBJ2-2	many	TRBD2	TGTGCCAGCAGCTTACGGACTAGCGGGGTTTACACCGGGGAGCTGTTTTTT	CASSLRTSGVYTGELFF
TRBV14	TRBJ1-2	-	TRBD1	TGTGCCAGCAGCCGGGACAGGAGTAACTATGGCTACACCTTC	CASSRDRSNYGYTF
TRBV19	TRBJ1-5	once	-	TGTGCCAGTAGTATGTGGGATAGCAATCAGCCCCAGCATTTT	CASSMWDSNQPQHF
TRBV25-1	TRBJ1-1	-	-	TGTGCCAGCAGATCCCCGGGGGCCATAGAAGCTTTCTTT	CASRSPGAIEAFF
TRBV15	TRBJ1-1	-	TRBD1	TGTGCCACCAGCAGGGACAGGGCTGGGTCCACTGAAGCTTTCTTT	CATSRDRAGSTEAFF
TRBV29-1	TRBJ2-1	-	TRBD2	TGCAGCGTTGAAGGTGTACTAGCGGGAGAGATCAGCTCCTACAATGAGCAGTTCTTC	CSVEGVLAGEISSYNEQFF
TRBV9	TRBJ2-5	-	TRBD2	TGTGCCAGCACCTCCGAGACTAGCGGGGAGGTAGAGACCCAGTACTTC	CASTSETSGEVETQYF